This T cell receptor (beta chain) is drawn from a study of T cell repertoires in cytomegalovirus infection. As regards this clonotype: What it recognizes is unknown.

Each CDR3 protein is one row after TCRdb ran MiXCR on the reads. The sample contains a few hundred thousand distinct CDR3 sequences, 40% of which appear only once. This CDR3 comprises 13 residues. The V and J ends lost 10 bases and 7 bases respectively, with 19 bases between them. Per germline, CDR1 MNHNS and CDR2 SASEGT. This TCR came from a human donor in good health (CMV status not recorded). Some clones in this sample may be carry-over from other donors' samples. This material consisted of cultured PBMCs, taken from culture after CMV antigen stimulation. The chain employs TRBV6-1 and TRBJ1-1; weak D call: TRBD1 (6 bases). The CDR3 region is CATGQLSSLEAFF. For the CDR3, the DNA is TGTGCCACCGGACAGCTAAGTTCTCTTGAAGCTTTCTTT.